This TCR beta chain was recorded in a study of OX40 agonist ivuxolimab in advanced cancers. The protocol was immunoSEQ multiplex PCR, while the TCRdb copy is restricted to in-frame clones and leaves out a portion. Seen here are 15,000 to 20,000 clones, around 71% observed once, and the top ten hold around 15%. Notes on the study in general: There was clonal expansion of CD4+ and CD8+ blood T cells by week 6 at 0.1 to 3.0 mg/kg. Also present in some nonresponders was a low level of normalized T-cell clonal expansion.

Worth noting for this clone: Antigen unknown.

The germline V gene encodes CDR1 LNHDA and CDR2 SQIVND (reference sequence). V lost 6 bases, J lost 3 bases, and 11 bases lay in between. This CDR3 region has 13 residues. The receptor's source is an adult with an advanced solid tumor such as melanoma, head and neck, liver or kidney cancer. The J gene is TRBJ1-1, the V gene TRBV19; D unclear. The starting material was CD4+ or CD8+ T cells sorted from blood, obtained in a trial of the OX40 agonist ivuxolimab. The CDR3 nucleotides read TGTGCCAGTAGCCTGATCTTAGACACTGAAGCTTTCTTT. This gives the protein CASSLILDTEAFF.